The following is a T cell receptor (beta chain) sequence with its context. This entry is derived from a study of blood T cell repertoires in COVID-19. The overall study: Italy, Spain and the United States were the sources of the convalescent and acute COVID-19 samples. T cells, B-cell-depleted T cells, or PBMCs supplied cDNA or gDNA.

Authors' methods: Cell counts per sample came from amplifying reference gene primers. Sequencing used immunoSEQ multiplex PCR; TCRdb keeps in-frame clones, though not all of them. V and J calls and clone size are as listed in that table; D and trimming were resolved from the DNA. The sample holds around 35,000 clones; around 85% are singletons and the top ten take approximately 7%. The sequencing sample was made of peripheral blood. This TCR came from a human donor in a cohort sampled during active COVID-19.

The CDR3 reads CASATGEHHPATGELFF. CDR3 bases: TGTGCCAGCGCGACGGGGGAGCACCATCCCGCCACCGGGGAGCTGTTTTTT. The V call is TRBV28, the J call TRBJ2-2; D perhaps matches TRBD2 (6 bases). The V end was cut by 8 bases, the J end by 4 bases, with 23 bases between. This CDR3 has 17 residues. Germline values: CDR1 MDHEN, CDR2 SYDVKM. Full variable domain (outside the CDR3, taken from reference TRBV28 and TRBJ2-2): DVKVTQSSRYLVKRTGEKVFLECVQDMDHENMFWYRQDPGLGLRLIYFSYDVKMKEKGDIPEGYSVSREKKERFSLILESASTNQTSMYLCASATGEHHPATGELFFGEGSRLTVL.